The entry below gives a single T cell receptor beta chain sequence along with its context. As yet, its antigen is unknown. The entry originates in a study of CXCR3-negative and CXCR3-positive naive CD8 T cells. For the study at large: There were 140 million or so TRB reads altogether, and each library had about 1.5 +/- 0.3 million of them. Regarding the study as a whole: Naive cells, whether CXCR3-negative or CXCR3-positive, had similar TRBV-TRBJ usage, while memory cells differed.

TRB cDNA libraries were made by UMI-labeled 5' RACE. TCRdb reprocessed the 5' RACE reads, with one entry per CDR3 protein and no DNA. The sample has about 62,000 distinct CDR3 sequences; the top ten hold around 4%. This CDR3 has 16 amino acids. Germline values: CDR1 SGHVS, CDR2 FQNEAQ. The chain is built from TRBV7-8 and TRBJ2-2. This receptor was identified in a human donor in good health. Some clones in this sample may be carry-over from other donors' samples. The sample was naive CXCR3- CD8+ T cells from blood. The sample's subset: CD45RO-CCR7+CD27+CD95- naive CD8+ T cells lacking CXCR3 (TNR3-). The CDR3 sequence: CASSLASQFYTGELFF.